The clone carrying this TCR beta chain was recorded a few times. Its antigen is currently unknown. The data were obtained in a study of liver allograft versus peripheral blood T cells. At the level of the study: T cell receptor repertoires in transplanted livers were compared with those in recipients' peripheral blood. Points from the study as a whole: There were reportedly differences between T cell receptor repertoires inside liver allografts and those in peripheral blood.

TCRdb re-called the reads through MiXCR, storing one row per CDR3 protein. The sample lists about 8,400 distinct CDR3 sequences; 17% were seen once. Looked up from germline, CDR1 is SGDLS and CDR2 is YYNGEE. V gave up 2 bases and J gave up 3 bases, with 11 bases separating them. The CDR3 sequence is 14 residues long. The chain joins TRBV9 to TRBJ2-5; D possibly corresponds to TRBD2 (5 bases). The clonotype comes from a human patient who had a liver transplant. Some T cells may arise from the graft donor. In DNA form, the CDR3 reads TGTGCCAGCAGCGTTTCGGGGTGGGAAGAGACCCAGTACTTC. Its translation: CASSVSGWEETQYF. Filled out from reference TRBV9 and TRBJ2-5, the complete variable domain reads DSGVTQTPKHLITATGQRVTLRCSPRSGDLSVYWYQQSLDQGLQFLIQYYNGEERAKGNILERFSAQQFPDLHSELNLSSLELGDSALYFCASSVSGWEETQYFGPGTRLLVL.